The clone carrying this T cell receptor (beta chain) was seen a single time. Sequencing was performed with immunoSEQ multiplex PCR; in TCRdb, only in-frame clones are kept and a portion is missing. In the table there are 600,000 to 750,000 clones, roughly 87% of which are singletons. This CDR3 is built from 21 residues. The data were taken from a study of shared clonotypes between healthy human individuals. Study-wide context: Samples came from a couple of female and a few male donors aged 18 to 49.

This chain uses TRBV21-1 with TRBJ2-7; the table gives TRBD2 as D, unverified against the DNA. TRBV21-1 is a known pseudogene. The sequence was obtained from a man aged 18-30 years in good health. Some clones in this sample may be carry-over from other donors' samples. Source material: memory CD8+ T cells from PBMCs. Subset in this sample: CD45RO+ cells pooled with CCR7-negative TemRA cells. CDR3 DNA sequence: TGTGCCAGCAGCAAAGTGGAGGGCCGACAAGAGTGGGGGGCTAGCGGGAGAGGTACGTACTTC. Translation gives CASSKVEGRQEWGASGRGTYF.